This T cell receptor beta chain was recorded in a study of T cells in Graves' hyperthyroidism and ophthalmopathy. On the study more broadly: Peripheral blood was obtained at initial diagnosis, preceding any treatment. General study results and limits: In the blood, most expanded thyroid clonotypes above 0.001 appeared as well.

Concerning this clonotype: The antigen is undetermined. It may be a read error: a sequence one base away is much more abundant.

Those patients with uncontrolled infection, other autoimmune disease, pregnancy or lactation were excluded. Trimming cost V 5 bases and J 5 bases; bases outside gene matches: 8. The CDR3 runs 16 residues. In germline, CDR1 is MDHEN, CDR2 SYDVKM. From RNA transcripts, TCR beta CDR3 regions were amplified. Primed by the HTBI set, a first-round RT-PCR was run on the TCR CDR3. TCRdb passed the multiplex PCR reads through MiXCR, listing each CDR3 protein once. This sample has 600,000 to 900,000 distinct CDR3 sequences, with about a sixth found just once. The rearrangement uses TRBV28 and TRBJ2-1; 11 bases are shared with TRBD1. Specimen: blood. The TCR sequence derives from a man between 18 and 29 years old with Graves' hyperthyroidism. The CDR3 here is CASSMGTGGGNNEQFF. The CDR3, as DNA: TGTGCCAGCAGTATGGGGACAGGGGGAGGAAACAATGAGCAGTTCTTC. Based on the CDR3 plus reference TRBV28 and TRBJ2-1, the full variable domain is DVKVTQSSRYLVKRTGEKVFLECVQDMDHENMFWYRQDPGLGLRLIYFSYDVKMKEKGDIPEGYSVSREKKERFSLILESASTNQTSMYLCASSMGTGGGNNEQFFGPGTRLTVL.